Following are 10 T cell receptor beta chains from one sample sequenced in a study of T cells in Graves' hyperthyroidism and ophthalmopathy. Using RNA transcripts as the source, TCR beta CDR3 regions were amplified. With the HTBI primer set, the TCR CDR3 went through a first round of RT-PCR. TCRdb processed the multiplex PCR reads anew with MiXCR; each CDR3 protein has one entry. The table shows 550,000 to 800,000 distinct CDR3 sequences, with roughly 17% occurring only once. Material for sequencing was blood. All receptors derive from a man aged 18-30 years with Graves' hyperthyroidism.

This clonotype was found many times. The J gene is TRBJ2-3, the V gene TRBV6-6; 9 bases agree with TRBD1. Trimming took 0 bases from V and 5 from J; bases not matched to a gene: 3. Germline assignment: CDR1 MNHNY and CDR2 SVGAGI (reference sequence). The CDR3 sequence is 15 residues long. The CDR3 is CASSYSGQGRDTQYF. The DNA for the CDR3 is TGTGCCAGCAGTTACTCGGGACAGGGTCGAGATACGCAGTATTTT.

In this sample, this clonotype turned up a few times. J is TRBJ1-2 and V is TRBV6-1, with D possibly TRBD1 on 5 matching bases. This CDR3 is built from 13 residues. V was clipped by 10 bases and J by 5 bases, with 17 bases between them. The germline V gene encodes CDR1 MNHNS and CDR2 SASEGT. DNA of the CDR3: TGTGCCATGGGGGATCCGGGAGGATATGGCTACACCTTC. Its translation is CAMGDPGGYGYTF.

There are many counts of this clonotype. The rearrangement joins TRBV28 to TRBJ2-7; D possibly matches TRBD1 or TRBD2 (6 bases each). Looked up from germline, CDR1 is MDHEN and CDR2 is SYDVKM. CDR3 size: 16 residues. Trimming shortened V by 4 bases and J by 0 bases, and 16 bases separated the two germline ends. The CDR3 nucleotides read TGTGCCAGCAGTTCGGGGGCAGGCCATCACTCCTACGAGCAGTACTTC. This gives the protein CASSSGAGHHSYEQYF.

The chain carries TRBV6-9 and TRBJ1-6; no reliable D call. V was pared by 3 bases and J by 6 bases, with 3 bases between. This CDR3 has 12 residues. Per the germline V gene, CDR1 is MNHGY and CDR2 is SVAAGI. CDR3 residues: CASSYSNSPLHF. The DNA for the CDR3 is TGTGCCAGCAGTTACTCTAATTCACCCCTCCACTTT.

Comments on this clonotype: A much larger clone lies a single base off, so this may be a read error. The chain uses TRBV6-1 and TRBJ2-7; D possibly corresponds to TRBD1 (7 bases). The J call is in doubt because the DNA end fits TRBJ2-1 better. This CDR3 has 14 amino acids. Germline CDR1 MNHNS, CDR2 SASEGT. The DNA for the CDR3 is TGTGCCAGCAGTGGAACAGGAGGGGGCTACGAGCAGTTCTTC. This codes for CASSGTGGGYEQFF.

This clonotype was counted between two and nine times. The chain employs TRBV19 and TRBJ2-7, with D unclear. The CDR3 totals 13 residues. V dropped 2 bases and J dropped 3 bases, with 8 bases sitting between them. The germline gives CDR1 LNHDA, CDR2 SQIVND (reference sequence). For the CDR3, the DNA is TGTGCCAGTAGTATAAGTCCCGGCTACGAGCAGTACTTC. It yields the protein CASSISPGYEQYF.

In this sample, this clonotype turned up many times. This chain joins TRBV7-8 and TRBJ2-3; possibly TRBD1 for D (5 bases). Germline V lookup: CDR1 SGHVS, CDR2 FQNEAQ. The CDR3 spans 14 residues. Trimming removed 1 base from V and 4 bases from J, with 9 bases in between. CDR3 sequence (DNA): TGTGCCAGCAGCTTAGGCCAAGGGGCAGATACGCAGTATTTT. Translated: CASSLGQGADTQYF.

This clonotype was found many times. The chain uses TRBV27 and TRBJ2-1; no definite D call. The CDR3 totals 15 residues. Germline V lookup: CDR1 MNHEY, CDR2 SMNVEV (reference sequence). V gave up 4 bases and J gave up 15 bases, with 25 bases separating them. CDR3 amino acids: CASSYQPGPSRPLFF. CDR3 nucleotide sequence: TGTGCCAGCAGTTATCAACCGGGTCCTTCACGCCCCCTGTTCTTC.

There are a few counts of this clonotype. This chain joins TRBV5-6 and TRBJ2-7; D might be TRBD2 (6 bases). The germline CDR1 and CDR2 sequences are SGHDT and YYEEEE. Trimming shortened V by 5 bases and J by 2 bases, and 14 bases separated the two germline ends. The length of the CDR3 is 14 residues. CDR3 nucleotide sequence: TGTGCCAGCAGGGCGGGGCCAGTGACCTACGAGCAGTACTTC. Translating gives CASRAGPVTYEQYF.

The J gene is TRBJ2-3, the V gene TRBV28; D unclear. CDR1 and CDR2 (germline): MDHEN, SYDVKM. The CDR3 runs 15 residues. The V gene lost 6 bases and the J gene lost 6 bases, with 19 bases spanning the gap. The CDR3 nucleotides read TGTGCCAGCAGCCCCTTCGGAAGCGTGGGGGATACGCAGTATTTT. Residues: CASSPFGSVGDTQYF.